The rows below give T cell receptor beta chains drawn from one sample of a study of identical twins. TCRdb ran MiXCR on the 5' RACE reads and lists one entry per CDR3 protein. Seen here are about 530,000 distinct CDR3 sequences, 20% to 25% observed once, and the top ten hold 0.48%. These data were likewise used in another study, on yellow fever vaccine responses in identical twins.

The source material was CD4+ T cells sorted from blood. The receptor set was obtained from a woman in her late teens or twenties in good health. Both conserved end residues are part of each CDR3. The order of the fields is clone size, D gene, J gene, V gene, CDR3 protein, CDR3 DNA. The D gene is left open where the match is weak. Part of the rows lack a size; the others show once, few, many or a class for expanded clones.

clone_size: many
d_call: TRBD2
j_call: TRBJ2-1
v_call: TRBV3-1
cdr3_aa: CASSQSGGRYNEQFF
cdr3_nt: TGTGCCAGCAGCCAAAGCGGGGGGCGCTACAATGAGCAGTTCTTC

clone_size: few
d_call: NA
j_call: TRBJ2-1
v_call: TRBV5-1
cdr3_aa: CASSFGGLRMNNEQFF
cdr3_nt: TGCGCCAGCAGCTTTGGCGGCCTAAGGATGAACAATGAGCAGTTCTTC

clone_size: NA
d_call: NA
j_call: TRBJ2-1
v_call: TRBV10-2
cdr3_aa: CASSVLGLTSDEQFF
cdr3_nt: TGCGCCAGCAGTGTATTGGGCCTAACCAGTGATGAGCAGTTCTTC

clone_size: NA
d_call: NA
j_call: TRBJ2-2
v_call: TRBV5-5
cdr3_aa: CASSFSSGELFF
cdr3_nt: TGTGCCAGCAGCTTCTCTTCCGGGGAGCTGTTTTTT

clone_size: many
d_call: TRBD2
j_call: TRBJ2-1
v_call: TRBV5-1
cdr3_aa: CASSLTSGGNEQFF
cdr3_nt: TGCGCCAGCAGCTTGACTAGCGGGGGGAATGAGCAGTTCTTC

clone_size: few
d_call: NA
j_call: TRBJ2-5
v_call: TRBV5-6
cdr3_aa: CASSGNGAQYF
cdr3_nt: TGTGCCAGCAGTGGAAACGGGGCCCAGTACTTC

clone_size: many
d_call: NA
j_call: TRBJ2-1
v_call: TRBV12-3/TRBV12-4
cdr3_aa: CASSPAGRQFF
cdr3_nt: TGTGCCAGCAGCCCCGCTGGTAGGCAGTTCTTC

clone_size: NA
d_call: NA
j_call: TRBJ2-3
v_call: TRBV10-1
cdr3_aa: CASSGGDTTDTQYF
cdr3_nt: TGCGCCAGCAGCGGGGGAGACACCACAGATACGCAGTATTTT

clone_size: NA
d_call: TRBD1
j_call: TRBJ1-2
v_call: TRBV25-1
cdr3_aa: CASSEIGQGSGYTF
cdr3_nt: TGTGCCAGCAGTGAAATTGGACAGGGATCTGGCTACACCTTC

clone_size: few
d_call: NA
j_call: TRBJ1-5
v_call: TRBV10-1
cdr3_aa: CARSQGGMQNNQPQHF
cdr3_nt: TGCGCCAGATCCCAAGGAGGCATGCAAAATAATCAGCCCCAGCATTTT

clone_size: many
d_call: TRBD2
j_call: TRBJ2-1
v_call: TRBV4-1
cdr3_aa: CASSAGVYNEQFF
cdr3_nt: TGCGCCAGCAGCGCGGGGGTATACAATGAGCAGTTCTTC

clone_size: once
d_call: NA
j_call: TRBJ2-3
v_call: TRBV20-1
cdr3_aa: CSARMDSYSTDTQYF
cdr3_nt: TGCAGTGCTAGAATGGACAGTTATAGCACAGATACGCAGTATTTT

clone_size: few
d_call: NA
j_call: TRBJ2-7
v_call: TRBV10-2
cdr3_aa: CASRAITGEAREQYF
cdr3_nt: TGCGCCAGCAGAGCTATCACAGGGGAGGCACGGGAGCAGTACTTC

clone_size: few
d_call: NA
j_call: TRBJ2-1
v_call: TRBV3-1
cdr3_aa: CASSLGLQWGYEQFF
cdr3_nt: TGTGCCAGCAGCCTCGGACTCCAGTGGGGGTATGAGCAGTTCTTC

clone_size: many
d_call: NA
j_call: TRBJ2-3
v_call: TRBV5-1
cdr3_aa: CASSLVADTQYF
cdr3_nt: TGTGCCAGCAGCTTAGTAGCAGATACGCAGTATTTT

clone_size: few
d_call: NA
j_call: TRBJ2-1
v_call: TRBV5-1
cdr3_aa: CASTLYDEQFF
cdr3_nt: TGCGCCAGCACCCTCTACGATGAGCAGTTCTTC

clone_size: few
d_call: TRBD2
j_call: TRBJ2-1
v_call: TRBV7-2
cdr3_aa: CASSFPSGTSGSRSSSYNEQFF
cdr3_nt: TGTGCCAGCAGCTTTCCTTCCGGGACTAGCGGCAGCAGATCTTCGTCCTACAATGAGCAGTTCTTC

clone_size: few
d_call: NA
j_call: TRBJ2-1
v_call: TRBV7-2
cdr3_aa: CASSLAGGSLYNEQFF
cdr3_nt: TGTGCCAGCAGCTTGGCAGGGGGGAGTCTCTACAATGAGCAGTTCTTC

clone_size: few
d_call: NA
j_call: TRBJ2-3
v_call: TRBV7-2
cdr3_aa: CASSLGGRSTDTQYF
cdr3_nt: TGTGCCAGCAGCTTAGGAGGTAGAAGCACAGATACGCAGTATTTT

clone_size: NA
d_call: NA
j_call: TRBJ2-3
v_call: TRBV20-1
cdr3_aa: CSARDLQLWGDTQYF
cdr3_nt: TGCAGTGCTAGAGATCTTCAATTGTGGGGGGATACGCAGTATTTT

clone_size: NA
d_call: NA
j_call: TRBJ2-7
v_call: TRBV12-3/TRBV12-4
cdr3_aa: CASSLGGLHSYEQYF
cdr3_nt: TGTGCCAGCAGTTTAGGCGGGTTACACTCCTACGAGCAGTACTTC

clone_size: NA
d_call: NA
j_call: TRBJ2-4
v_call: TRBV28
cdr3_aa: CASSFPGTRYPLAKNTQYF
cdr3_nt: TGTGCCAGCAGTTTCCCCGGGACAAGATACCCCTTAGCCAAAAACACTCAGTACTTC

clone_size: few
d_call: NA
j_call: TRBJ2-3
v_call: TRBV29-1
cdr3_aa: CSVAYRDLDTQYF
cdr3_nt: TGCAGCGTCGCTTACAGGGACCTCGATACGCAGTATTTT

clone_size: few
d_call: TRBD2
j_call: TRBJ2-1
v_call: TRBV7-9
cdr3_aa: CASRELAGGTNNEQFF
cdr3_nt: TGTGCCAGCAGGGAACTAGCGGGAGGTACCAACAATGAGCAGTTCTTC

clone_size: NA
d_call: NA
j_call: TRBJ2-3
v_call: TRBV12-3/TRBV12-4
cdr3_aa: CASSFGYTDTQYF
cdr3_nt: TGTGCCAGCAGTTTCGGGTACACAGATACGCAGTATTTT

clone_size: NA
d_call: NA
j_call: TRBJ1-5
v_call: TRBV27
cdr3_aa: CASSLLAEGNQPQHF
cdr3_nt: TGTGCCAGCAGTTTATTAGCCGAGGGCAATCAGCCCCAGCATTTT

clone_size: few
d_call: NA
j_call: TRBJ1-4
v_call: TRBV6-6
cdr3_aa: CASTRSTNEKLFF
cdr3_nt: TGTGCCAGCACACGGTCAACTAATGAAAAACTGTTTTTT

clone_size: NA
d_call: NA
j_call: TRBJ2-7
v_call: TRBV5-8
cdr3_aa: CASSPGGRPTYEQYF
cdr3_nt: TGTGCCAGCAGCCCCGGGGGGCGACCAACCTACGAGCAGTACTTC